The 24 T cell receptor beta chains below were found in one sample sequenced in a study of blood T cell repertoires in COVID-19 (dated by TCRdb to the early 2020s). The receptor library was made with the immunoSEQ multiplex PCR assay. Held by TCRdb, this immuneACCESS table contains in-frame sequences only and omits some clones. Under half of the omission traces to an unresolved V gene where checked; the cause of the rest is unknown. Present in this sample are some 330,000 clones, 80% to 95% of which were seen just once. The ten largest clonotypes hold about 18% of the sample. The sample consisted of PBMCs or T cells enriched from blood (not recorded which). The receptors were sampled from a young woman who had recovered from COVID-19.

The V gene is TRBV24-1, the J gene TRBJ2-2; D is possibly TRBD1 (6 bases). The CDR3 is 14 amino acids. Germline V lookup: CDR1 KGHDR, CDR2 SFDVKD. The V end lost 4 bases, the J end lost 4 bases, and 9 bases lay between the germline ends. Here the CDR3 DNA reads TGTGCCACCAGTGAGGGGGACATCACCGGGGAGCTGTTTTTT. Amino acid sequence: CATSEGDITGELFF.

This clone was found once. CDR3 region: CASSQDRRLAGPSYNEQFF. Here the CDR3 DNA reads TGTGCCAGCAGCCAAGATCGGCGTCTAGCGGGACCCTCCTACAATGAGCAGTTCTTC. This chain links TRBV3-1 (or the pseudogene TRBV3-2) with TRBJ2-1; 9 bases fit TRBD2. The J segment lost 0 bases and the V segment lost 0 bases, leaving 9 bases of the junction unmatched. There are 19 residues in the CDR3. Germline-derived CDR1 and CDR2 are LGHDT and YNNKEL (reference sequence).

CDR3 residues: CASSLNGQGAPGANVLTF. The CDR3 DNA follows: TGCGCCAGCAGCTTGAACGGACAGGGGGCGCCTGGGGCCAACGTCCTGACTTTC. The chain recombines TRBV5-1 with TRBJ2-6, with TRBD1 matching over 11 bases. CDR1 SGHRS and CDR2 YFSETQ come from the germline V gene. The CDR3 runs to 18 residues. V dropped 1 base and J dropped 2; count of bases not matched to a gene: 5.

The gene calls are TRBV9 and TRBJ1-3; a possible D gene is TRBD1 (6 bases). Trimming pared 0 bases from V and 4 bases from J, leaving 11 bases between. The CDR3 extends over 15 amino acids. The germline gives CDR1 SGDLS, CDR2 YYNGEE. As DNA, the CDR3 is TGTGCCAGCAGCGTAGGCATAGGGACAGGAAACACCATATATTTT. This translates into CASSVGIGTGNTIYF.

The V call is TRBV2, the J call TRBJ1-3; no firm D call. This CDR3 region has 16 residues. Per germline, CDR1 SNHLY and CDR2 FYNNEI. Trimming took off 4 bases at V and 0 bases at J, with 13 bases between the two ends. Here the CDR3 DNA reads TGTGCCAGCAGTGCAGAGGGTCCATTCTCTGGAAACACCATATATTTT. Amino acid sequence: CASSAEGPFSGNTIYF.

CDR3 coding DNA: TGTGCCAGCAGACGCGGGACAGGTAATCCCTACGAGCAGTACTTC. Amino acids: CASRRGTGNPYEQYF. The rearrangement joins TRBV28 to TRBJ2-7, with TRBD1 identical over 8 bases. Trimming at V came to 6 bases and at J to 2 bases, leaving 9 bases not matched to a gene. From germline, CDR1 is MDHEN and CDR2 SYDVKM. The CDR3 extends over 15 amino acids.

This clone was seen a few times. The chain is built from TRBV5-5 and TRBJ2-1; 7 nucleotides agree with TRBD2. V lost 2 bases and J lost 7; bases outside the gene matches: 18. This CDR3 is 18 amino acids long. Germline assignment: CDR1 SGHKS and CDR2 YYEKEE (reference sequence). The CDR3 reads CASSFYPIAGEEVNEQFF. The CDR3 DNA sequence: TGTGCCAGCAGCTTCTACCCTATTGCGGGAGAAGAGGTTAATGAGCAGTTCTTC.

The chain couples TRBV7-2 to TRBJ2-1, with 10 bases that match TRBD2. Germline V gives CDR1 SGHTA, CDR2 FQGNSA. This CDR3 contains 16 residues. The V segment lost 5 bases and the J segment 8 bases; nucleotides outside the gene matches: 12. The CDR3 sequence is CASSPVGPSGSHEQFF. The CDR3 nucleotides are TGTGCCAGCAGCCCAGTGGGTCCTAGCGGGAGCCATGAGCAGTTCTTC.

This chain links TRBV4-1 with TRBJ1-5; possible D gene TRBD1, 5 bases. Trimming removed 0 bases from V and 7 bases from J, with 10 bases in between. In germline, CDR1 is MGHRA, CDR2 YSYEKL. This CDR3 is 14 amino acids long. The CDR3 reads CASSQERTSQPQHF. CDR3 in DNA: TGCGCCAGCAGCCAAGAGAGGACAAGCCAGCCCCAGCATTTT.

The rearrangement uses TRBV28 and TRBJ2-5, with 8 bases matching TRBD2. J lost 5 bases, V lost 7 bases, and 21 bases had no gene match. Germline V gene data show CDR1 as MDHEN and CDR2 as SYDVKM. This CDR3 is built from 18 residues. CDR3 region: CASTPRSITGGVRETQYF. In nucleotides, the CDR3 is TGTGCCAGCACCCCGAGATCGATTACGGGGGGGGTTCGGGAGACCCAGTACTTC.

The chain joins TRBV9 to TRBJ2-1; 8 bases are a match to TRBD2. From germline, CDR1 is SGDLS and CDR2 YYNGEE. The CDR3 runs 12 residues. Trimming took 1 base from V and 10 from J; bases not matched to a gene: 1. This CDR3 reads CASSVSGSEQFF. CDR3 nucleotides: TGTGCCAGCAGCGTAAGCGGGAGCGAGCAGTTCTTC. Based on the CDR3 plus reference TRBV9 and TRBJ2-1, the full variable domain is DSGVTQTPKHLITATGQRVTLRCSPRSGDLSVYWYQQSLDQGLQFLIQYYNGEERAKGNILERFSAQQFPDLHSELNLSSLELGDSALYFCASSVSGSEQFFGPGTRLTVL.

The V gene is TRBV25-1, the J gene TRBJ1-2, with 9 positions matching TRBD1. Germline V lookup: CDR1 MGHDK, CDR2 SYGVNS. This CDR3 contains 16 residues. V lost 3 bases, J lost 7 bases, and 12 bases stayed unmatched. CDR3 DNA: TGTGCCAGCAGTGACACCGGGACAGGGACTCAGCGTGGCTACACCTTC. Amino acids: CASSDTGTGTQRGYTF.

The chain combines TRBV6-5 with TRBJ2-5, with TRBD2 as a possible D gene (6 bases). The V gene's germline CDR1 is MNHEY and CDR2 SVGAGI. The CDR3 has 13 residues. Trimming stripped 10 bases from V and 5 bases from J, with 17 bases between. CDR3 in amino acids: CATLGRDWETQYF. In DNA, the CDR3 is TGTGCCACCTTGGGCAGGGACTGGGAGACCCAGTACTTC.

This chain uses TRBV4-1 with TRBJ1-6; 7 positions match TRBD1. The CDR3 totals 16 residues. Germline V gene sequence: CDR1 MGHRA, CDR2 YSYEKL. Trimming cost V 0 bases and J 8 bases; bases outside gene matches: 7. This CDR3 reads CASSQERSQGHSPLHF. As DNA, the CDR3 is TGCGCCAGCAGCCAAGAAAGATCACAGGGGCATTCACCCCTCCACTTT.

The chain employs TRBV19 and TRBJ1-3; tentatively, D is TRBD1 (5 bases). The CDR3 runs 15 residues. The V end lost 5 bases, the J end lost 0 bases, and 11 bases lay between the germline ends. The germline V gene has CDR1 LNHDA and CDR2 SQIVND (reference sequence). CDR3 nucleotides: TGTGCCAGTAGTTTGCGGGACCTCTCTGGAAACACCATATATTTT. This encodes CASSLRDLSGNTIYF.

The rearrangement joins TRBV28 to TRBJ2-3; TRBD1 agrees at 7 bases. Germline loops: CDR1 MDHEN, CDR2 SYDVKM. The V gene end was trimmed by 6 bases and the J gene end by 5 bases; junction bases not matched to a gene: 5. The CDR3 spans 13 residues. CDR3 nucleotide sequence: TGTGCCAGCAGGGGCCAGGGGGTAGATACGCAGTATTTT. Translated, it gives CASRGQGVDTQYF.

This chain uses TRBV6-5 with TRBJ1-2; 8 bases are a match to TRBD1. The V segment lost 5 bases and the J segment 7 bases; nucleotides outside the gene matches: 6. This CDR3 is built from 13 residues. CDR1 is MNHEY, CDR2 SVGAGI, per germline. The CDR3 DNA follows: TGTGCCAGCAGTAGACAGGGGCGGAGTGGCTACACCTTC. Translated, it gives CASSRQGRSGYTF.

The rearrangement joins TRBV28 to TRBJ2-6; unclear D gene. The length of the CDR3 is 13 residues. V was trimmed by 6 bases and J by 4 bases, leaving 7 bases between them. Germline assignment: CDR1 MDHEN and CDR2 SYDVKM. CDR3 bases: TGTGCCAGCAGGCGTTCCGGGGCCAACGTCCTGACTTTC. As protein: CASRRSGANVLTF.

V gene TRBV24-1 combines with J gene TRBJ1-6; tentatively, D is TRBD1 (5 bases). V lost 7 bases and J lost 0, with 9 bases in between. This CDR3 spans 15 amino acids. The germline V gene has CDR1 KGHDR and CDR2 SFDVKD. This CDR3 is CATRGGVSYNSPLHF. In nucleotides, the CDR3 is TGTGCCACCAGGGGGGGGGTCTCCTATAATTCACCCCTCCACTTT.

This sequence joins TRBV7-9 and TRBJ2-3; 9 nucleotides align to TRBD1. CDR1 is SEHNR and CDR2 is FQNEAQ in the germline V gene (reference sequence). V shed 5 bases, J shed 11 bases, and the junction held 5 bases outside the gene matches. CDR3 size: 12 residues. DNA of the CDR3: TGTGCCAGCAGCATAGAGGACAGGGGGCAGTATTTT. The encoded protein is CASSIEDRGQYF.

CDR3 sequence (DNA): TGCGCCAGCAGCCAACCACTAGCGGGGGGGAGAAATACGCAGTATTTT. Translated, it gives CASSQPLAGGRNTQYF. The gene calls are TRBV4-1 and TRBJ2-3; TRBD2 aligns across 13 bases. The V gene end was trimmed by 2 bases and the J gene end by 7 bases; junction bases not matched to a gene: 6. The CDR3 length is 16 residues. The germline V gene has CDR1 MGHRA and CDR2 YSYEKL.

V usage is TRBV7-3 and J usage is TRBJ2-2, with TRBD1 matching 11 bases. The CDR3 spans 15 residues. Unmatched junction bases numbered 5, after V lost 4 bases and J lost 7 bases. Germline-derived CDR1 and CDR2 are SGHTA and FQGTGA. CDR3 nucleotides: TGTGCCAGCAGCTCCGGACAGGGGGCAATCGGGGAGCTGTTTTTT. The encoded protein is CASSSGQGAIGELFF.

The chain employs TRBV11-3 and TRBJ2-1, with TRBD2 matching 7 bases. V dropped 5 bases and J dropped 4; count of bases not matched to a gene: 8. Germline CDR1 reads SGHNT; CDR2 reads YENEEA. The CDR3 runs to 15 residues. For the CDR3, the DNA is TGTGCCAGCAGCCTCCTCGCGGGAGCTTACAATGAGCAGTTCTTC. Translated: CASSLLAGAYNEQFF.

This chain joins TRBV5-5 and TRBJ2-7, with 8 bases that match TRBD1. The CDR3 contains 18 residues. Germline CDR1 SGHKS, CDR2 YYEKEE (reference sequence). After removal of 2 bases from V and 7 bases from J, the junction contained 20 bases not matched to a gene. CDR3 nucleotide sequence: TGTGCCAGCAGCTTCCCCCGACAGGGGCCCGCGGAATTTTGGGAGCAGTACTTC. This sequence encodes CASSFPRQGPAEFWEQYF.